This TCR beta chain was captured in a study of cytomegalovirus exposure and HLA in healthy donors. Overall study results and limits: There was a cluster of highly shared sequence variants that was likely a sequencing artifact. Earlier analysis found most TCR beta V segments productive about 87% or about 30% of the time. CMV serostatus was the sole immune exposure information available.

Germline V gene sequence: CDR1 MGHRA, CDR2 YSYEKL. The CDR3 loop spans 15 amino acids. V lost 6 bases and J lost 3; bases outside the gene matches: 6. Worth noting for this clone: Its specificity is not known.

Primers: 60 Vbeta forward and 13 Jbeta reverse. This table comes from immunoSEQ multiplex PCR, and its TCRdb copy is limited to in-frame clones, with some not included. The sample records approximately 140,000 clones, about two thirds being singletons. Donors had nominal health at sampling but likely had unrecorded immune exposures. The V and J genes are TRBV4-1 and TRBJ2-1; 9 nucleotides line up with TRBD2. This clonotype was obtained from a woman aged 18-29 years in good health and CMV-seronegative. Sample: PBMCs. CDR3 sequence reads: CASRRLSGGYNEQFF. The CDR3 DNA sequence: TGCGCCAGCAGACGGCTTAGCGGGGGCTACAATGAGCAGTTCTTC.